Shown below are 3 T cell receptor beta chains from a single sample sequenced in a study of shared clonotypes between healthy human individuals. Produced via immunoSEQ multiplex PCR; TCRdb's table is partial and in-frame only. The sample lists approximately 1.1 million clones; about four fifths were seen once. The sample consisted of memory CD4+ T cells from PBMCs. Subset indicated: CD45RA-negative fraction. The receptors shown here come from a man aged 18 to 29 in good health. Some clones in this sample may be carry-over from other donors' samples.

The CDR3 DNA follows: TGTGCCACCAGCAGAGATGGGACAGGGGGTCGTGAAAAACTGTTTTTT. It codes for CATSRDGTGGREKLFF. This chain joins TRBV15 and TRBJ1-4; 11 bases are a match to TRBD1. CDR1 is LNHNV and CDR2 is YYDKDF in the germline V gene (reference sequence). This CDR3 is built from 16 residues. Trimming at V came to 0 bases and at J to 7 bases, leaving 4 bases not matched to a gene.

Notes on this clone: The sample carries other DNA sequences with the same CDR3. V gene TRBV2 combines with J gene TRBJ2-3; D not resolved. The V end was cut by 6 bases, the J end by 0 bases, with 4 bases between. The CDR3 has 12 amino acids. Germline V gene data show CDR1 as SNHLY and CDR2 as FYNNEI. CDR3 coding DNA: TGTGCCAGCAGGAGAAGCACAGATACGCAGTATTTT. It specifies CASRRSTDTQYF.

The chain links TRBV11-2 to TRBJ2-1; 9 bases are a match to TRBD2. Germline CDR1 is SGHAT and CDR2 is FQNNGV. V was pared by 1 base and J by 4 bases, with 2 bases of the junction left unmatched. This CDR3 is built from 15 residues. CDR3 nucleotides: TGTGCCAGCAGCTTAGGTAGCGGGAGTTACAATGAGCAGTTCTTC. This sequence encodes CASSLGSGSYNEQFF.